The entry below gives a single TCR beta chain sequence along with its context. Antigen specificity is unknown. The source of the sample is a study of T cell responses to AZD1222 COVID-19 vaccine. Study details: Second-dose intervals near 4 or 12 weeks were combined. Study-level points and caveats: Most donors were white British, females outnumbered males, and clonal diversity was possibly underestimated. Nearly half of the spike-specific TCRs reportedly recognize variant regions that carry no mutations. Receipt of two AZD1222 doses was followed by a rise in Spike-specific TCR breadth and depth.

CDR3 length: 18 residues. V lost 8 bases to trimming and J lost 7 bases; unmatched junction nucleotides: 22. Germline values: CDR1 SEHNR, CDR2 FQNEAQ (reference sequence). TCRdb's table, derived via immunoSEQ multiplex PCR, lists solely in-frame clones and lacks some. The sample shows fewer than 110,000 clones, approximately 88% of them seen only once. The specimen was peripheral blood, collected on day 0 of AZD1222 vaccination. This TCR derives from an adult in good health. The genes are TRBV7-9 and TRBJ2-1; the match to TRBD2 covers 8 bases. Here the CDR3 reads CASGGRVPSGSMWNEQFF. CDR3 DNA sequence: TGTGCCAGCGGTGGGCGGGTGCCCAGCGGGAGTATGTGGAATGAGCAGTTCTTC.